The 7 T cell receptor beta chains below come from one sample, sequenced in a study of shared clonotypes between healthy human individuals. Sequenced by immunoSEQ multiplex PCR; TCRdb stores in-frame clones only, minus some. Among 550,000 to 850,000 clones listed, roughly 72% were seen once. Sequences were obtained from memory CD4+ T cells sorted from blood. Subset described: CD45RA-negative fraction. These TCRs come from a woman aged 25 to 39 in good health.

The V gene is TRBV7-8, the J gene TRBJ1-5; possible D gene TRBD1, 6 bases. CDR3 size: 15 residues. V lost 5 bases to trimming and J lost 0 bases, with 11 bases between them. From germline, CDR1 is SGHVS and CDR2 FQNEAQ. The CDR3 sequence is CASSPQGYSNQPQHF. The CDR3 DNA reads TGTGCCAGCAGCCCGCAGGGGTATAGCAATCAGCCCCAGCATTTT.

The rearrangement joins TRBV13 to TRBJ2-3; TRBD2 agrees at 7 bases. The CDR3 is made up of 15 amino acids. Germline lookup yields CDR1 PRHDT and CDR2 FYEKMQ (reference sequence). J lost 0 bases, V lost 5 bases, and 5 bases had no gene match. The CDR3 sequence is CASSPLAASTDTQYF. CDR3 DNA sequence: TGTGCCAGCAGCCCTCTAGCGGCTAGCACAGATACGCAGTATTTT.

V usage is TRBV5-1 and J usage is TRBJ2-3; TRBD1 aligns across 7 bases. V dropped 4 bases and J dropped 0; count of bases not matched to a gene: 8. Germline assignment: CDR1 SGHRS and CDR2 YFSETQ. The CDR3 runs 16 residues. CDR3 residues: CASSLEPQGSTDTQYF. The DNA for the CDR3 is TGCGCCAGCAGCCTGGAACCACAGGGGAGCACAGATACGCAGTATTTT.

The chain combines TRBV7-3 with TRBJ2-2; possibly TRBD2 for D (5 bases). There are 16 residues in the CDR3. V gave up 2 bases and J gave up 0 bases, with 10 bases separating them. The germline gives CDR1 SGHTA, CDR2 FQGTGA. CDR3 sequence reads: CASSLGGQSNTGELFF. CDR3 nucleotides: TGTGCCAGCAGCTTAGGCGGGCAGTCGAACACCGGGGAGCTGTTTTTT. Based on the CDR3 plus reference TRBV7-3 and TRBJ2-2, the full variable domain is GAGVSQTPSNKVTEKGKYVELRCDPISGHTALYWYRQSLGQGPEFLIYFQGTGAADDSGLPNDRFFAVRPEGSVSTLKIQRTERGDSAVYLCASSLGGQSNTGELFFGEGSRLTVL.

The gene calls are TRBV2 and TRBJ1-2, with D possibly matching TRBD1 (5 bases). With 6 bases removed from V and 5 bases from J, the gap between germline ends came to 13 bases. This CDR3 region has 13 residues. Germline lookup yields CDR1 SNHLY and CDR2 FYNNEI. In DNA, the CDR3 is TGTGCCAGCAGAGGTGACAGCTTATATGGCTACACCTTC. Amino acid sequence: CASRGDSLYGYTF.

The chain links TRBV6-1 to TRBJ2-5; a possible D gene is TRBD1 (6 bases). Trimming removed 7 bases from V and 2 bases from J, with 11 bases in between. Looked up from germline, CDR1 is MNHNS and CDR2 is SASEGT. The length of the CDR3 is 13 residues. The CDR3 protein is CASIRGQQETQYF. CDR3 sequence (DNA): TGTGCCAGCATCCGAGGACAGCAAGAGACCCAGTACTTC.

The rearrangement uses TRBV27 and TRBJ2-1; 7 nucleotides align to TRBD2. Germline-derived CDR1 and CDR2 are MNHEY and SMNVEV (reference sequence). This CDR3 contains 14 residues. Trimming cost V 4 bases and J 3 bases; bases outside gene matches: 3. The CDR3 coding sequence is TGTGCCAGCAGTTCCGGGACTAACTACAATGAGCAGTTCTTC. Its translation is CASSSGTNYNEQFF.